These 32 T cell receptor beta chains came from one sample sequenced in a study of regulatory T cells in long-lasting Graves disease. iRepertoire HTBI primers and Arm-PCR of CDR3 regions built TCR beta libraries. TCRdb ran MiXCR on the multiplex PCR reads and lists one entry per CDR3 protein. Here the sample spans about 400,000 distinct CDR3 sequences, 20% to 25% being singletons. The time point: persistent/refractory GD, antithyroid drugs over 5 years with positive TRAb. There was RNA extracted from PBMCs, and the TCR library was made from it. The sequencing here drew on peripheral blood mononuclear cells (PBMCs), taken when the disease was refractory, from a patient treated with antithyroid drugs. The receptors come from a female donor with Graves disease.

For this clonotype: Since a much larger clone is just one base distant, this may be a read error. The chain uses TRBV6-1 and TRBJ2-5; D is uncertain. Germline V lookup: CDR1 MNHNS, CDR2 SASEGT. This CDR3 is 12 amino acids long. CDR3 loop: CASSEQQVTQYF. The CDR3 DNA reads TGTGCCAGCAGTGAACAACAAGTGACCCAGTACTTC.

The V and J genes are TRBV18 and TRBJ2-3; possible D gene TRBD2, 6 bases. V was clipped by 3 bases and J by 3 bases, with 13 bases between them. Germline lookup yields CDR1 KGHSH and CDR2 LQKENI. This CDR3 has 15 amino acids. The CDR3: CASSPPLEGTDTQYF. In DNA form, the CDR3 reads TGTGCCAGCTCACCTCCCTTGGAGGGGACAGATACGCAGTATTTT.

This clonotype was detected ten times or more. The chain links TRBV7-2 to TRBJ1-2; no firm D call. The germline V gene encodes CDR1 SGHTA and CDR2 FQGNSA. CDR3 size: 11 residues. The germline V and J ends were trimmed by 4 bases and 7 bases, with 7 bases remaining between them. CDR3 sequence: CASSSVGGYTF. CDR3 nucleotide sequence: TGTGCCAGCAGCTCCGTAGGTGGCTACACCTTC.

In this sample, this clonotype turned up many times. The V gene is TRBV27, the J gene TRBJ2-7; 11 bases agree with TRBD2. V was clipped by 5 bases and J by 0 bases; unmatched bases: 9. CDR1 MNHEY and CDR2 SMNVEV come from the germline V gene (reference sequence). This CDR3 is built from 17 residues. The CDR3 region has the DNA TGTGCCAGCAGTGCGTACAGACTAGCGGGAAGCTCCTACGAGCAGTACTTC. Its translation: CASSAYRLAGSSYEQYF.

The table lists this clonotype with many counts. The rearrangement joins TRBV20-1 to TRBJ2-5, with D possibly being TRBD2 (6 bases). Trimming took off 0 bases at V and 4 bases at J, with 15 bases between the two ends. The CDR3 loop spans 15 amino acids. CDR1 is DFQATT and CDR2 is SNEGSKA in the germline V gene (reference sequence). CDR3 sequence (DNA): TGCAGTGCTAGAGATGGGGGACTCTCACGAGAGACCCAGTACTTC. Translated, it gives CSARDGGLSRETQYF.

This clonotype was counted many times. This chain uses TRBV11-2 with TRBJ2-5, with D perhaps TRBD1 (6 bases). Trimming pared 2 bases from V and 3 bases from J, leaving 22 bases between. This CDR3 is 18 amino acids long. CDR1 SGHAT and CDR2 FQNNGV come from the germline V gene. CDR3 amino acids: CASSLKRTATPVKETQYF. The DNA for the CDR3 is TGTGCCAGCAGCTTAAAACGGACAGCGACCCCGGTTAAAGAGACCCAGTACTTC.

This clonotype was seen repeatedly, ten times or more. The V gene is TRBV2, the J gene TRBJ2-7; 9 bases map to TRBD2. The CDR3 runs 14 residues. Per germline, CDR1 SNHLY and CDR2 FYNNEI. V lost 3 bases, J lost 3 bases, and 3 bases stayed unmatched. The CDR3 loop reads CASSDSGRFYEQYF. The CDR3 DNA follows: TGTGCCAGCAGTGATAGCGGGAGATTCTACGAGCAGTACTTC. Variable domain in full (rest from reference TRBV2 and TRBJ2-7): EPEVTQTPSHQVTQMGQEVILRCVPISNHLYFYWYRQILGQKVEFLVSFYNNEISEKSEIFDDQFSVERPDGSNFTLKIRSTKLEDSAMYFCASSDSGRFYEQYFGPGTRLTVT.

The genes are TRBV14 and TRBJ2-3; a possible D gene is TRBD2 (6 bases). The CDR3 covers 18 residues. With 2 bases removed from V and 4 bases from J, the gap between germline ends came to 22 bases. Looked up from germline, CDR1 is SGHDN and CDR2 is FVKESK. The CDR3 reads CASSQRPEGVRRADTQYF. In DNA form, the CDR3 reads TGTGCCAGCAGCCAACGACCAGAGGGCGTACGGAGGGCAGATACGCAGTATTTT.

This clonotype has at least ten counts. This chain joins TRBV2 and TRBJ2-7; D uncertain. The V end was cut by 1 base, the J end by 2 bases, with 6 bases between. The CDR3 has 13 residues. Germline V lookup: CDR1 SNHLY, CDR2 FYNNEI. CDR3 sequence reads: CASSEERTYEQYF. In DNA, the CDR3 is TGTGCCAGCAGTGAAGAAAGGACCTACGAGCAGTACTTC.

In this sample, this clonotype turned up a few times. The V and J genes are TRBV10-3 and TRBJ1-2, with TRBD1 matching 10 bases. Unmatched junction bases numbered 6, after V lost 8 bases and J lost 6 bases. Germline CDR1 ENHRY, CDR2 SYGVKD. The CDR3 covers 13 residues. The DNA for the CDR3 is TGTGCCATCTCAGTGACAGGGGGCAATGGCTACACCTTC. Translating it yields CAISVTGGNGYTF.

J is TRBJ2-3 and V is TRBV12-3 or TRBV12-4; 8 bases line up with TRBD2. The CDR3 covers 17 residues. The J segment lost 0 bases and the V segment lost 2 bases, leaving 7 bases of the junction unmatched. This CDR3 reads CASSLPPSGPSTDTQYF. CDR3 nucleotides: TGTGCCAGCAGTTTACCCCCTAGCGGGCCGAGCACAGATACGCAGTATTTT.

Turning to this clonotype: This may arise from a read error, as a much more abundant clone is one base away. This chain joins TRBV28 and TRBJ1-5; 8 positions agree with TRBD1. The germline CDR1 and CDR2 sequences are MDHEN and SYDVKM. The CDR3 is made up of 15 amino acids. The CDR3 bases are TGTGCCTTATCGGGTGACAGGGGAAACAATCGGCCCCAGCATTTT. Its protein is CALSGDRGNNRPQHF. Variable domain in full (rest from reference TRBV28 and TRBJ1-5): DVKVTQSSRYLVKRTGEKVFLECVQDMDHENMFWYRQDPGLGLRLIYFSYDVKMKEKGDIPEGYSVSREKKERFSLILESASTNQTSMYLCALSGDRGNNRPQHFGDGTRLSIL.

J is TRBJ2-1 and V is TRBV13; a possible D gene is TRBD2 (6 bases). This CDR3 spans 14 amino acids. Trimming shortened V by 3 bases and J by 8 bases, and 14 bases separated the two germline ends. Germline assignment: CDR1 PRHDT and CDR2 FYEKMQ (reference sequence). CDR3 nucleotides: TGTGCCAGCAGCTTGGATCGGGAGCTCGATGAGCAGTTCTTC. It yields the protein CASSLDRELDEQFF.

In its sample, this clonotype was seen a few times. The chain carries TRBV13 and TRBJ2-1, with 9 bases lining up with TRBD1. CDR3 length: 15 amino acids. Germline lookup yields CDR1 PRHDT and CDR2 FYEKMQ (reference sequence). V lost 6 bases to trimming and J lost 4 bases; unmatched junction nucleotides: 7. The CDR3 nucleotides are TGTGCCAGCAGACTGACAGGGGGAAAGTACAATGAGCAGTTCTTC. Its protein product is CASRLTGGKYNEQFF.

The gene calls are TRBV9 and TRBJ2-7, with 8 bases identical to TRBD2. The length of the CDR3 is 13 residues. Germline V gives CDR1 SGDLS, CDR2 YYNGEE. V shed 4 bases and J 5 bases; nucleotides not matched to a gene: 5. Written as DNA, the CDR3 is TGTGCCAGCAGCCCCGGGACTAGAGACGAGCAGTACTTC. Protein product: CASSPGTRDEQYF.

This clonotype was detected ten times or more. The CDR3 reads CASSYSPNEKLFF. The DNA of the CDR3 is TGTGCCAGCAGCTACTCACCGAATGAAAAACTGTTTTTT. The J gene is TRBJ1-4, the V gene TRBV2, with D unclear. V was cut by 6 bases and J by 5 bases, with 10 bases left in between. CDR1 and CDR2 (germline): SNHLY, FYNNEI. The CDR3 sequence is 13 residues long. Complete variable domain (other parts from reference TRBV2 and TRBJ1-4): EPEVTQTPSHQVTQMGQEVILRCVPISNHLYFYWYRQILGQKVEFLVSFYNNEISEKSEIFDDQFSVERPDGSNFTLKIRSTKLEDSAMYFCASSYSPNEKLFFGSGTQLSVL.

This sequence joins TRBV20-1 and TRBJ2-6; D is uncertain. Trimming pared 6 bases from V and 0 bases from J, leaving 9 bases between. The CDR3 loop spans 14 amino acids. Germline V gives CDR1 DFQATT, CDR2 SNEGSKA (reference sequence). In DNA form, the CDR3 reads TGCAGTGCCACGAGCTTCTCTGGGGCCAACGTCCTGACTTTC. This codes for CSATSFSGANVLTF.

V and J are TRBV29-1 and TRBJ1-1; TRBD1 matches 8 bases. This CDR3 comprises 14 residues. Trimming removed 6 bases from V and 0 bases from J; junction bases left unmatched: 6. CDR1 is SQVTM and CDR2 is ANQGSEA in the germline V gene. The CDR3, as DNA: TGCAGCGTGCTGACAGGGGACATGAACACTGAAGCTTTCTTT. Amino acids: CSVLTGDMNTEAFF.

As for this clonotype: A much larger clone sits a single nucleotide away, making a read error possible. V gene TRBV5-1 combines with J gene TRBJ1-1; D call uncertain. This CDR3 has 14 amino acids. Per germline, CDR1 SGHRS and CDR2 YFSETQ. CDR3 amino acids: CASSLRRENTEALF. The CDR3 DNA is TGCGCCAGCAGCTTAAGACGAGAGAACACTGAAGCTCTCTTT.

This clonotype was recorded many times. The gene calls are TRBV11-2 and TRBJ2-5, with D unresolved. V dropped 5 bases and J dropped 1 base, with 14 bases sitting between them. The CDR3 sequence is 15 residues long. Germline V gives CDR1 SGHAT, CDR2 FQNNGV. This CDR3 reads CASSPWAAAQETQYF. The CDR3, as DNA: TGTGCCAGCAGCCCCTGGGCGGCCGCCCAAGAGACCCAGTACTTC.

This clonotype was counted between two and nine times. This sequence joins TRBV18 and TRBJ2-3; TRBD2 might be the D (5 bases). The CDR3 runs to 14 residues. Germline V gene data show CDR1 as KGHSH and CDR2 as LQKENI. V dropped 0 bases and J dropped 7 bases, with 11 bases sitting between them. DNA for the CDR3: TGTGCCAGCTCACCACCGATCGGGAATTATACGCAGTATTTT. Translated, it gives CASSPPIGNYTQYF.

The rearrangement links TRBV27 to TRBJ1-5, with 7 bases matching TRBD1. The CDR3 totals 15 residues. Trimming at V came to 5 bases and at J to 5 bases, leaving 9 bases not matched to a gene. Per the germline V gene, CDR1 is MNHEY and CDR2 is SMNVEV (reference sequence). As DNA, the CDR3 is TGTGCCAGCAGTACCTACGACAGGGCCGATCAGCCCCAGCATTTT. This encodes CASSTYDRADQPQHF.

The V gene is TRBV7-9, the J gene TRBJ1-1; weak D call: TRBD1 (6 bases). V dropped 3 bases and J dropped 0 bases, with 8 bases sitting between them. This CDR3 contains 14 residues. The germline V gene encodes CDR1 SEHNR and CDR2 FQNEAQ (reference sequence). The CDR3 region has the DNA TGTGCCAGCAGCTTTTGGGACATGAACACTGAAGCTTTCTTT. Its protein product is CASSFWDMNTEAFF.

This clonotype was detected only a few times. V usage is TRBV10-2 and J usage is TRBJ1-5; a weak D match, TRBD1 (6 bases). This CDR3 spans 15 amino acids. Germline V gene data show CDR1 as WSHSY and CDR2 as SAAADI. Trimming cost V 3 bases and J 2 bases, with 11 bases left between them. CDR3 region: CASSERGKGNQPQHF. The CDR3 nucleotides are TGCGCCAGCAGTGAAAGGGGGAAGGGCAATCAGCCCCAGCATTTT.

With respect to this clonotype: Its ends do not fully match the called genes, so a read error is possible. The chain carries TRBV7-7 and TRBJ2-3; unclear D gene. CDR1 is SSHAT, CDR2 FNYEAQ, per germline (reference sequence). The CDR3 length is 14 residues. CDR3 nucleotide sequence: TGTGCTAGCAGCTTATCGATTAGCACAGATACGCAGTATTTT. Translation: CASSLSISTDTQYF.

CDR3 bases: TGTGCCAGCAGCCTAGGTTACCCGGGGGAGCTGTTTTTT. It encodes CASSLGYPGELFF. This chain uses TRBV28 with TRBJ2-2; D unclear. V dropped 6 bases and J dropped 8 bases, with 13 bases sitting between them. CDR1 is MDHEN and CDR2 is SYDVKM in the germline V gene. The CDR3 is made up of 13 amino acids.

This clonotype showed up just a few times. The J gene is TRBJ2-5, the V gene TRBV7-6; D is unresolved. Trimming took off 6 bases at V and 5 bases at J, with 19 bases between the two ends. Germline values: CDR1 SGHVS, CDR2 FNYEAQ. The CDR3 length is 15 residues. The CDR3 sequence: CASSNLGSMGETQYF. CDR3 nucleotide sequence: TGTGCCAGCAGTAACTTGGGATCCATGGGGGAGACCCAGTACTTC. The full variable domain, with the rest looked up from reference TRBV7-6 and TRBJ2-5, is GAGVSQSPRYKVTKRGQDVALRCDPISGHVSLYWYRQALGQGPEFLTYFNYEAQQDKSGLPNDRFSAERPEGSISTLTIQRTEQRDSAMYRCASSNLGSMGETQYFGPGTRLLVL.

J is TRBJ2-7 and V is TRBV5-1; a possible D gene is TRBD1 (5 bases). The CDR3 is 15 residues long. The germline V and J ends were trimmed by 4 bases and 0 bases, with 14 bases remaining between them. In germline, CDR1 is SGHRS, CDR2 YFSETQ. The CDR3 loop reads CASSPVTVSSYEQYF. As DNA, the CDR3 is TGCGCCAGCAGCCCTGTGACAGTTAGCTCCTACGAGCAGTACTTC.

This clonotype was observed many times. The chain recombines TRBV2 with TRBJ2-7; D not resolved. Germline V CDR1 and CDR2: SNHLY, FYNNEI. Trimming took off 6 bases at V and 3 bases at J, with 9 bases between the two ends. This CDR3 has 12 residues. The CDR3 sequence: CASSQKGYEQYF. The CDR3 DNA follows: TGTGCCAGCAGCCAGAAGGGCTACGAGCAGTACTTC.

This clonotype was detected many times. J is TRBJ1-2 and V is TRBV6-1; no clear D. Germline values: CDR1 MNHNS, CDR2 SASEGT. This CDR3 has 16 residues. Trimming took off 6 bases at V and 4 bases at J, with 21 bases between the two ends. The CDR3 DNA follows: TGTGCCAGCAGAAATACGGGAGTTCAGGCTCTCTATGGCTACACCTTC. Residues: CASRNTGVQALYGYTF.

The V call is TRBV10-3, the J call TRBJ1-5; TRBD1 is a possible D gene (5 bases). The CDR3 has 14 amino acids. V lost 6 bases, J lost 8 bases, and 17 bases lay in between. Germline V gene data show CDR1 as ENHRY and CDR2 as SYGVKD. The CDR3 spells CAISEGTGPEPQHF. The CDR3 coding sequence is TGTGCCATCAGCGAAGGGACTGGCCCTGAGCCCCAGCATTTT.

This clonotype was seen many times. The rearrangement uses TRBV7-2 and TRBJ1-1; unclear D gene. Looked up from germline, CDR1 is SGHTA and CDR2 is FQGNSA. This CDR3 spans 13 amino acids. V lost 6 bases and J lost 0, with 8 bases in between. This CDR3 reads CASSPHLNTEAFF. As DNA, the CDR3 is TGTGCCAGCAGTCCTCATCTGAACACTGAAGCTTTCTTT. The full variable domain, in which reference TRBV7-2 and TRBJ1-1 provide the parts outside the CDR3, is GAGVSQSPSNKVTEKGKDVELRCDPISGHTALYWYRQSLGQGLEFLIYFQGNSAPDKSGLPSDRFSAERTGGSVSTLTIQRTQQEDSAVYLCASSPHLNTEAFFGQGTRLTVV.